This T cell receptor (beta chain) was sequenced during a study of T-cell reconstitution after alpha-beta-depleted transplantation in children. The TCRbeta library incorporated unique molecular identifiers. Via MiXCR, TCRdb re-called the PCR reads, giving one row per CDR3 protein. The sample shows about 540,000 distinct CDR3 sequences, around 17% of them seen only once. The length of the CDR3 is 16 residues. Trimming cost V 5 bases and J 0 bases, with 16 bases left between them. Germline CDR1 and CDR2: SQVTM and ANQGSEA. This clonotype was seen a handful of times. The sequences come from PBMCs from the stem cell graft donor, collected from the stem cell graft. This chain connects TRBV29-1 to TRBJ2-2; D might be TRBD2 (6 bases). The source is a human donor who donated a stem cell graft to a child with acute lymphoblastic leukemia. The CDR3: CSVFGGWGSNTGELFF. The CDR3 nucleotides read TGCAGCGTTTTCGGGGGATGGGGGTCGAACACCGGGGAGCTGTTTTTT.